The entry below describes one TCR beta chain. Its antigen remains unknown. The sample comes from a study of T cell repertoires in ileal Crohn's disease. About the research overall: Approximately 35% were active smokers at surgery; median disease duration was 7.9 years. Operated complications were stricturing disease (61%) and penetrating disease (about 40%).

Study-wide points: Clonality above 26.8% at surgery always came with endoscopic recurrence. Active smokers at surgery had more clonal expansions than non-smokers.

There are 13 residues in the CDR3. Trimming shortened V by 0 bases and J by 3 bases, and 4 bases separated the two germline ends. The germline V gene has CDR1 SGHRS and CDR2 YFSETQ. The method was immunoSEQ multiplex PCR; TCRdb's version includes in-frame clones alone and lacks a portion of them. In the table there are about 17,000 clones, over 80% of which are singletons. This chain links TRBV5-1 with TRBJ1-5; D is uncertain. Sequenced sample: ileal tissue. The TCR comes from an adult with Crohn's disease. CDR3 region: CASSLGNNQPQHF. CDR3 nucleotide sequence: TGCGCCAGCAGCTTGGGTAACAATCAGCCCCAGCATTTT.